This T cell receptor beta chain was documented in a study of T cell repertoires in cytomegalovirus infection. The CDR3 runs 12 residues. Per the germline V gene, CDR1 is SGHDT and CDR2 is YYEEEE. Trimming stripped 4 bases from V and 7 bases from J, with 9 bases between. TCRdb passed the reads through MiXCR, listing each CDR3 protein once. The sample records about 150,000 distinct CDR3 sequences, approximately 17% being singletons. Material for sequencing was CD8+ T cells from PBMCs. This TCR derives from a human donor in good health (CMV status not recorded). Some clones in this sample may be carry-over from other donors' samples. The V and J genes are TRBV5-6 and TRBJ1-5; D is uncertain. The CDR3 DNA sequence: TGTGCCAGCAGCGCCCTAGGGCAGCCCCAGCATTTT. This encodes CASSALGQPQHF.